This T cell receptor (beta chain) was captured in a study of blood T cells in healthy people across ages. Overall study findings and caveats: More naive CD4+ cells and higher diversity were found in long-lived than in aged donors. When one million T cells were used, diversity estimates were thought to be underestimates.

A few counts support this clonotype. The antigen is undetermined. The junction does not match germline at one end; this may be a read error. Each sample yielded at least 6 micrograms of PBMC total RNA. This CDR3 is 14 amino acids long. CDR1 is DFQATT and CDR2 is SNEGSKA in the germline V gene (reference sequence). It was with a sample-barcoded 5' primer and a J-beta primer mix that a second PCR of about 7 to 12 cycles was run. All cDNA molecules were each tagged by a template-switch adaptor with 12 random nucleotides. TCRdb recomputed calls from the 5' RACE reads with MiXCR, one row per CDR3 protein. This repertoire shows roughly 680,000 distinct CDR3 sequences, 20% to 25% found once; its top ten account for 3% to 4.5%.

This chain links TRBV20-1 with TRBJ1-6; no clear D. Sequencing input: blood. This receptor was taken from a man between 65 and 85 years old in good health. CDR3 sequence reads: CSAGGRYDNSPFHF. DNA of the CDR3: TGCAGTGCCGGTGGAAGATACGATAATTCACCCTTCCACTTT.